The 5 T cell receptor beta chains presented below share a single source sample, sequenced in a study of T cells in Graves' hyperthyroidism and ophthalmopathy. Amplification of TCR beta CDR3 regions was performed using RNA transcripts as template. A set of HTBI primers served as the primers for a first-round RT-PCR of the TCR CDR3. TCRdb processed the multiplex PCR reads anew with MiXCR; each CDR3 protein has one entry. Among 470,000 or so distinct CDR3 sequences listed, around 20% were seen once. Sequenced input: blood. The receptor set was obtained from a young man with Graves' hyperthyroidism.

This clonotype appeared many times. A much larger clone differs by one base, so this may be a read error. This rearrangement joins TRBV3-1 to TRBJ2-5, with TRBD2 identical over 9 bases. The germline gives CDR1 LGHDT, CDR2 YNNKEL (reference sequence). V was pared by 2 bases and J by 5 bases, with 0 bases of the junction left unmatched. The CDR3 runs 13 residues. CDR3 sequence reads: CASSQSGGETQYF. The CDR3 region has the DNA TGTGCCAGCAGCCAAAGCGGGGGGGAGACCCAGTACTTC.

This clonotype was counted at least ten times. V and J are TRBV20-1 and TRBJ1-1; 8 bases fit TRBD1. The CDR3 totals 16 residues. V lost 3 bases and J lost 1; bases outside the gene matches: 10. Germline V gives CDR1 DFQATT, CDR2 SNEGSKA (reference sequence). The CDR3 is CSARPNSGGQNTEAFF. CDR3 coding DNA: TGCAGTGCTAGGCCCAACTCAGGGGGCCAGAACACTGAAGCTTTCTTT.

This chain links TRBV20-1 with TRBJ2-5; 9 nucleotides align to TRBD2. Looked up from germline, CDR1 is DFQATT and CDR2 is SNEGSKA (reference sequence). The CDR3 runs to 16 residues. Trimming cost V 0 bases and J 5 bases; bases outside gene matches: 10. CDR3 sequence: CSARDSPRGGGETQYF. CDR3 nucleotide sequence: TGCAGTGCTAGAGATTCCCCGCGGGGGGGCGGGGAGACCCAGTACTTC.

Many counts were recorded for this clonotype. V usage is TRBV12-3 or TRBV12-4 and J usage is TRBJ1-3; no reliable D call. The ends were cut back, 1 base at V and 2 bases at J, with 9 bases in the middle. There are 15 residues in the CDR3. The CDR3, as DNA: TGTGCCAGCAGTTTAGGGTGGCGGGCTGGAAACACCATATATTTT. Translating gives CASSLGWRAGNTIYF.

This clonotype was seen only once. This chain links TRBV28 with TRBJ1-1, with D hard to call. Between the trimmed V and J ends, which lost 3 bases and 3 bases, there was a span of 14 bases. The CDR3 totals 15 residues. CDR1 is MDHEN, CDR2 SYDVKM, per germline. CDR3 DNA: TGTGCCAGCAGTTTCGATTTTGAGGTAGACACTGAAGCTTTCTTT. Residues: CASSFDFEVDTEAFF.